The 29 T cell receptor beta chains below all came from one sample that was sequenced in a study of identical twins. TCRdb ran MiXCR on the 5' RACE reads and lists one entry per CDR3 protein. The data hold 690,000 or so distinct CDR3 sequences, with around 8.6% observed a single time. In addition, the sample was reused for a study of yellow fever vaccine responses in identical twins.

Source material: PBMCs. These receptors were taken from a woman under 30 in good health.

V and J are TRBV10-3 and TRBJ1-2; D gene ambiguous. Trimming shortened V by 7 bases and J by 3 bases, and 12 bases separated the two germline ends. The CDR3 extends over 13 amino acids. Germline CDR1 reads ENHRY; CDR2 reads SYGVKD. CDR3 nucleotide sequence: TGTGCCATCATGGGAACGGGGTACTATGGCTACACCTTC. Encoded protein: CAIMGTGYYGYTF.

The rearrangement uses TRBV6-4 and TRBJ2-1; tentative D call: TRBD2 (5 bases). CDR3 size: 18 residues. V lost 11 bases and J lost 4, with 30 bases in between. Germline values: CDR1 MRHNA, CDR2 SNTAGT. The CDR3 sequence is CALTIMSSRTLVYNEQFF. CDR3 sequence (DNA): TGTGCCCTCACCATTATGTCTAGCCGAACTTTAGTTTACAATGAGCAGTTCTTC.

CDR3 sequence: CASSLMRYNEQFF. CDR3 sequence (DNA): TGTGCCAGCAGCCTAATGCGATACAATGAGCAGTTCTTC. V usage is TRBV14 and J usage is TRBJ2-1, with no clear D. V lost 4 bases and J lost 4, with 8 bases in between. The CDR3 runs 13 residues. The germline V gene has CDR1 SGHDN and CDR2 FVKESK.

This clonotype showed up just a few times. The genes are TRBV28 and TRBJ1-5, with D hard to call. The germline V gene has CDR1 MDHEN and CDR2 SYDVKM. This CDR3 is built from 14 residues. V shed 11 bases and J shed 4 bases, with 18 bases lying between them. The CDR3 region is CAESHKGLNQPQHF. Here the CDR3 DNA reads TGTGCCGAAAGTCATAAAGGTCTAAATCAGCCCCAGCATTTT.

A remark on this clonotype: A much more abundant neighbour one base away suggests this may be a read error. The rearrangement uses TRBV7-2 and TRBJ1-1; 7 positions agree with TRBD1. This CDR3 is 13 amino acids long. J lost 1 base, V lost 6 bases, and 2 bases had no gene match. Germline V gene data show CDR1 as SGHTA and CDR2 as FQGNSA. Written as DNA, the CDR3 is TGTGCCAGCAGGGCAGGGGGGAACACTGAAGCTTTCTTT. Translation gives CASRAGGNTEAFF.

V gene TRBV5-1 combines with J gene TRBJ1-5; maybe TRBD1 (5 bases). This CDR3 has 15 residues. Germline CDR1 SGHRS, CDR2 YFSETQ. Trimming removed 1 base at V and 1 base at J, with 9 bases between. CDR3 protein: CASSLYGASNQPQHF. The CDR3 nucleotides read TGCGCCAGCAGCTTGTATGGGGCAAGCAATCAGCCCCAGCATTTT.

This clonotype was observed at least ten times. The V and J genes are TRBV12-3 or TRBV12-4 and TRBJ2-3; 10 bases map to TRBD1. Trimming took 11 bases from V and 1 from J; bases not matched to a gene: 9. This CDR3 is 15 amino acids long. The CDR3: CADRAGTGGTDTQYF. The CDR3, as DNA: TGTGCCGATAGAGCCGGGACAGGGGGCACAGATACGCAGTATTTT.

The table lists this clonotype with many counts. This chain uses TRBV4-1 with TRBJ2-3; D is undetermined. The CDR3 loop spans 12 amino acids. V lost 0 bases and J 6 bases, leaving 4 bases between the germline ends. Germline V gene sequence: CDR1 MGHRA, CDR2 YSYEKL. In DNA, the CDR3 is TGCGCCAGCAGCCAAGATATCGATACGCAGTATTTT. Encoded protein: CASSQDIDTQYF.

The V gene is TRBV6-5, the J gene TRBJ1-2; no clear D gene. There are 15 residues in the CDR3. Trimming pared 2 bases from V and 4 bases from J, leaving 14 bases between. CDR1 and CDR2 (germline): MNHEY, SVGAGI. The CDR3 spells CASSYPARGGYGYTF. CDR3 nucleotide sequence: TGTGCCAGCAGTTACCCCGCGCGGGGAGGCTATGGCTACACCTTC.

The gene calls are TRBV6-2 or TRBV6-3 and TRBJ2-7; D gene ambiguous. V gave up 7 bases and J gave up 6 bases, with 16 bases separating them. This CDR3 spans 13 amino acids. Germline-derived CDR1 and CDR2 are MNHEY and SVGEGT. CDR3 nucleotide sequence: TGTGCCAGCACAAAGGGTCTCGTGGTCGAGCAGTACTTC. Translating it yields CASTKGLVVEQYF.

This clonotype was picked up a small number of times. This sequence joins TRBV4-2 and TRBJ2-5, with unresolved D. Looked up from germline, CDR1 is LGHNA and CDR2 is YNFKEQ. The V end lost 2 bases, the J end lost 5 bases, and 15 bases lay between the germline ends. The CDR3 spans 15 residues. The CDR3 bases are TGTGCCAGCAGCCAACCCCCAGCAGGAGCGGAGACCCAGTACTTC. Its translation is CASSQPPAGAETQYF.

V gene TRBV20-1 combines with J gene TRBJ1-5, with a weak D call TRBD1 (6 bases). Trimming removed 0 bases from V and 3 bases from J, with 12 bases in between. Germline-derived CDR1 and CDR2 are DFQATT and SNEGSKA (reference sequence). This CDR3 contains 15 residues. CDR3 residues: CSARDLRGDNQPQHF. The CDR3 bases are TGCAGTGCTAGAGACCTCAGGGGAGACAATCAGCCCCAGCATTTT.

There are a few counts of this clonotype. The CDR3 protein is CASSGKLNTEAFF. DNA for the CDR3: TGTGCCAGCAGCGGCAAGTTGAACACTGAAGCTTTCTTT. The genes are TRBV9 and TRBJ1-1; D is unclear. Germline V gives CDR1 SGDLS, CDR2 YYNGEE. The germline V and J ends were trimmed by 3 bases and 0 bases, with 6 bases remaining between them. This CDR3 is 13 amino acids long.

This clonotype was observed a few times. The chain links TRBV10-2 to TRBJ2-3; D perhaps matches TRBD2 (6 bases). This CDR3 contains 16 residues. V lost 7 bases and J lost 6, with 23 bases in between. Germline V CDR1 and CDR2: WSHSY, SAAADI. The CDR3 coding sequence is TGCGCCAGCAAATATGGGCTAGTGGTAGCGGCTGATACGCAGTATTTT. Translation gives CASKYGLVVAADTQYF.

The chain has TRBV28 and TRBJ2-5, with TRBD2 as a possible D gene (6 bases). Trimming removed 3 bases at V and 4 bases at J, with 21 bases between. The V gene's germline CDR1 is MDHEN and CDR2 SYDVKM. The CDR3 loop spans 17 amino acids. In DNA, the CDR3 is TGTGCCAGCAGTTTCCCTTGGGGCAGGGCGGGACCAGAGACCCAGTACTTC. Its protein product is CASSFPWGRAGPETQYF. The variable domain in full, with the rest retrieved from reference TRBV28 and TRBJ2-5, is DVKVTQSSRYLVKRTGEKVFLECVQDMDHENMFWYRQDPGLGLRLIYFSYDVKMKEKGDIPEGYSVSREKKERFSLILESASTNQTSMYLCASSFPWGRAGPETQYFGPGTRLLVL.

The rearrangement links TRBV7-9 to TRBJ2-3; possible D gene TRBD1, 5 bases. V lost 5 bases and J lost 0, with 15 bases in between. CDR1 is SEHNR and CDR2 is FQNEAQ in the germline V gene (reference sequence). The CDR3 runs 16 residues. The CDR3: CASSPTAFTSTDTQYF. CDR3 sequence (DNA): TGTGCCAGCAGCCCGACAGCGTTTACAAGCACAGATACGCAGTATTTT.

This clonotype has at least ten counts. The V call is TRBV5-1, the J call TRBJ2-5, with TRBD1 identical over 7 bases. This CDR3 is 16 amino acids long. Germline CDR1 is SGHRS and CDR2 is YFSETQ. Trimming at V came to 4 bases and at J to 2 bases, leaving 11 bases not matched to a gene. CDR3 nucleotides: TGCGCCAGCAGCCTACAGACAGGGCGGCGTCAAGAGACCCAGTACTTC. This codes for CASSLQTGRRQETQYF.

The V call is TRBV2, the J call TRBJ2-2; 7 bases agree with TRBD1. The CDR3 covers 16 residues. Germline loops: CDR1 SNHLY, CDR2 FYNNEI. After removal of 7 bases from V and 3 bases from J, the junction contained 11 bases not matched to a gene. The CDR3 nucleotides read TGTGCCAGCATTGGCCGACAGGGCGAGGACACCGGGGAGCTGTTTTTT. This encodes CASIGRQGEDTGELFF. Looking up the rest from reference TRBV2 and TRBJ2-2 gives the full variable domain: EPEVTQTPSHQVTQMGQEVILRCVPISNHLYFYWYRQILGQKVEFLVSFYNNEISEKSEIFDDQFSVERPDGSNFTLKIRSTKLEDSAMYFCASIGRQGEDTGELFFGEGSRLTVL.

The genes are TRBV20-1 and TRBJ2-7, with a tentative D call TRBD2 (5 bases). The CDR3 runs 15 residues. Per the germline V gene, CDR1 is DFQATT and CDR2 is SNEGSKA (reference sequence). Trimming left V 3 bases short and J 3 bases short, with 18 bases between. CDR3 amino acids: CSASEVGGPFYEQYF. As DNA, the CDR3 is TGCAGTGCTAGTGAAGTAGGAGGACCCTTCTACGAGCAGTACTTC.

This clonotype was seen at least ten times. This rearrangement joins TRBV10-3 to TRBJ2-5; D perhaps matches TRBD2 (7 bases). The germline CDR1 and CDR2 sequences are ENHRY and SYGVKD. The CDR3 is 13 amino acids. Between the trimmed V and J ends, which lost 3 bases and 4 bases, there was a span of 9 bases. The CDR3 coding sequence is TGTGCCATCAGTGACGGGGGGCGAGAGACCCAGTACTTC. It is translated as CAISDGGRETQYF.

This clonotype was observed a handful of times. V and J are TRBV20-1 and TRBJ2-7; 9 bases align to TRBD2. Germline lookup yields CDR1 DFQATT and CDR2 SNEGSKA (reference sequence). Losses at the gene ends were 5 bases for V and 7 bases for J; bases not matched to a gene: 9. There are 13 residues in the CDR3. CDR3 residues: CSAEPGLAREQYF. CDR3 nucleotides: TGCAGTGCTGAGCCGGGACTAGCCAGGGAGCAGTACTTC.

This clonotype was counted a few times. This chain links TRBV19 with TRBJ1-1; weak D call: TRBD1 (5 bases). CDR3 length: 13 residues. Germline lookup yields CDR1 LNHDA and CDR2 SQIVND (reference sequence). V shed 1 base and J shed 5 bases, with 8 bases lying between them. The CDR3 loop reads CASSIGRETEAFF. The CDR3 DNA sequence: TGTGCCAGTAGTATAGGCAGGGAAACTGAAGCTTTCTTT.

This clonotype showed up just a few times. The V call is TRBV12-3 or TRBV12-4, the J call TRBJ1-6; D gene ambiguous. The V end was cut by 7 bases, the J end by 1 base, with 14 bases between. This CDR3 has 16 amino acids. CDR3 protein: CASNYPLGSYNSPLHF. CDR3 bases: TGTGCCAGCAACTACCCCCTCGGGTCCTATAATTCACCCCTCCACTTT.

This clonotype showed up many times. V and J are TRBV5-1 and TRBJ2-3, with D unresolved. V dropped 5 bases and J dropped 0 bases, with 10 bases sitting between them. The CDR3 has 14 amino acids. Germline loops: CDR1 SGHRS, CDR2 YFSETQ. CDR3 nucleotide sequence: TGCGCCAGCAGGGACGGACCTAGCACAGATACGCAGTATTTT. This sequence encodes CASRDGPSTDTQYF.

The sample holds a few counts of this clonotype. The genes are TRBV30 and TRBJ2-2; D is unresolved. V was cut by 3 bases and J by 3 bases, with 2 bases left in between. There are 11 residues in the CDR3. Germline V lookup: CDR1 GTSNPN, CDR2 SVGIG (reference sequence). The CDR3 DNA reads TGTGCCTGGAGGTACACCGGGGAGCTGTTTTTT. Encoded protein: CAWRYTGELFF.

The rearrangement joins TRBV14 to TRBJ2-7; 8 bases match TRBD2. CDR3 length: 12 amino acids. The germline V gene has CDR1 SGHDN and CDR2 FVKESK. V shed 5 bases and J 9 bases; nucleotides not matched to a gene: 6. CDR3 DNA sequence: TGTGCCAGCAGCGCCGGGGGGGGAGTGCAGTACTTC. Translation gives CASSAGGGVQYF. The complete variable domain, with remaining parts taken from reference TRBV14 and TRBJ2-7, reads EAGVTQFPSHSVIEKGQTVTLRCDPISGHDNLYWYRRVMGKEIKFLLHFVKESKQDESGMPNNRFLAERTGGTYSTLKVQPAELEDSGVYFCASSAGGGVQYFGPGTRLTVT.

This clonotype was counted at least ten times. The CDR3 here is CASSLGGDTQTTQYF. The CDR3 DNA reads TGCGCCAGCAGCTTGGGAGGGGACACACAGACTACGCAGTATTTT. This chain links TRBV5-1 with TRBJ2-3; a possible D gene is TRBD1 (6 bases). This CDR3 spans 15 amino acids. Germline assignment: CDR1 SGHRS and CDR2 YFSETQ. V lost 0 bases and J lost 8, with 16 bases in between.

At least ten counts were recorded for this clonotype. Here the CDR3 DNA reads TGTGCCCCCCCCTGGGTGGCCCCGAGTAGAACGCAGTATTTT. This codes for CAPPWVAPSRTQYF. The V call is TRBV7-3, the J call TRBJ2-3; D gene ambiguous. This CDR3 is built from 14 residues. V dropped 11 bases and J dropped 9 bases, with 24 bases sitting between them. CDR1 and CDR2 from the germline V gene are SGHTA and FQGTGA.

The chain is built from TRBV5-1 and TRBJ1-4, with unresolved D. This CDR3 has 18 residues. Germline V gene data show CDR1 as SGHRS and CDR2 as YFSETQ. Trimming shortened V by 0 bases and J by 0 bases, and 15 bases separated the two germline ends. Written as DNA, the CDR3 is TGCGCCAGCAGCTTGGCCCGTGGTGTTTCGGCAACTAATGAAAAACTGTTTTTT. It yields the protein CASSLARGVSATNEKLFF.